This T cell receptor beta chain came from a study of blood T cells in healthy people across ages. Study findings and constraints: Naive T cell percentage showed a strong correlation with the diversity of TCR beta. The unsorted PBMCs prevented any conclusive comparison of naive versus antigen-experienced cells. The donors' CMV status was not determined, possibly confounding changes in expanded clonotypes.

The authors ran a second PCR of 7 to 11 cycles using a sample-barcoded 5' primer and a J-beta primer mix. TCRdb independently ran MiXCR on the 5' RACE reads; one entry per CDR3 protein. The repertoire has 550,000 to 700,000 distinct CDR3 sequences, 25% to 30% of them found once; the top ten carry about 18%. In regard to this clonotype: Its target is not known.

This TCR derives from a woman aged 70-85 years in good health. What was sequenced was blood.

CDR3 DNA sequence: TGCAGCGTAGGACTGTCGGAGCAGTACTTC. This codes for CSVGLSEQYF. V is TRBV29-1 and J is TRBJ2-7; D is possibly TRBD2 (5 bases). The CDR3 contains 10 residues. The germline V gene encodes CDR1 SQVTM and CDR2 ANQGSEA. Trimming took 6 bases from V and 7 from J, leaving 10 bases between them.